These 12 T cell receptor beta chains were sequenced from one sample in a study of T cells in Graves' hyperthyroidism and ophthalmopathy. TCR beta CDR3 regions were amplified from RNA transcripts. TCR CDR3 regions were first amplified by RT-PCR with HTBI primers. MiXCR was run by TCRdb on the multiplex PCR reads, yielding one entry per CDR3 protein. The repertoire holds 550,000 to 800,000 distinct CDR3 sequences, with about 15% as singletons. The specimen sequenced was blood. These receptor sequences come from a man younger than 30 with Graves' hyperthyroidism.

Only a few counts were recorded for this clonotype. V and J are TRBV6-5 and TRBJ2-7; 10 positions match TRBD1. Germline CDR1 MNHEY, CDR2 SVGAGI. Trimming cost V 0 bases and J 6 bases; bases outside gene matches: 5. This CDR3 comprises 15 residues. The CDR3 coding sequence is TGTGCCAGCAGTTACTCGGAGGACAGGGGGGGCGAGCAGTACTTC. Translation: CASSYSEDRGGEQYF.

This clonotype came up a few times. The chain couples TRBV20-1 to TRBJ2-3; TRBD2 matches at 9 bases. Unmatched junction bases numbered 17, after V lost 0 bases and J lost 4 bases. Germline CDR1 DFQATT, CDR2 SNEGSKA (reference sequence). The CDR3 extends over 19 amino acids. This CDR3 reads CSARDLFGLAFRGADTQYF. DNA of the CDR3: TGCAGTGCTAGAGATCTTTTTGGACTAGCGTTTCGGGGGGCAGATACGCAGTATTTT.

This clonotype was seen many times. The chain combines TRBV28 with TRBJ2-1; TRBD1 aligns across 7 bases. The CDR3 runs 15 residues. The V gene's germline CDR1 is MDHEN and CDR2 SYDVKM. The V and J ends lost 3 bases and 8 bases, in that order; junction bases with no gene match: 10. The CDR3 is CASSLSGQYIYEQFF. The CDR3 nucleotides read TGTGCCAGCAGTTTGTCGGGACAGTACATATATGAGCAGTTCTTC.

There are a few counts of this clonotype. As DNA, the CDR3 is TGTGCCAGTAGGCGTGGCAGCCGTAATGAAAAACTGTTTTTT. Its protein is CASRRGSRNEKLFF. V is TRBV6-1 and J is TRBJ1-4; D unclear. Between the trimmed V and J ends, which lost 9 bases and 4 bases, there was a span of 15 bases. This CDR3 is 14 amino acids long. The germline CDR1 and CDR2 sequences are MNHNS and SASEGT.

This clonotype was recorded many times. The chain combines TRBV6-1 with TRBJ1-2; possibly TRBD1 for D (5 bases). This CDR3 is built from 14 residues. Germline CDR1 MNHNS, CDR2 SASEGT. V was shortened by 8 bases and J by 4 bases, with 17 bases between the two germline ends. This CDR3 reads CASRRLVRAYGYTF. CDR3 nucleotide sequence: TGTGCCAGCCGTCGGTTAGTCAGGGCCTATGGCTACACCTTC.

This clonotype has ten or more counts. J is TRBJ1-1 and V is TRBV2; 8 bases agree with TRBD1. CDR3 length: 14 residues. Germline V gene data show CDR1 as SNHLY and CDR2 as FYNNEI. Trimming removed 8 bases from V and 7 bases from J; junction bases left unmatched: 12. The CDR3 sequence: CASLTRTGLREAFF. In DNA, the CDR3 is TGTGCCAGCCTGACTAGGACAGGGTTACGTGAAGCTTTCTTT.

In this sample, this clonotype turned up once. The V call is TRBV20-1, the J call TRBJ2-7; a possible D gene is TRBD1 (6 bases). Trimming took 3 bases from V and 2 from J, leaving 8 bases between them. This CDR3 is 12 amino acids long. The germline gives CDR1 DFQATT, CDR2 SNEGSKA (reference sequence). The CDR3: CSASGQPYEQYF. For the CDR3, the DNA is TGCAGTGCTAGTGGACAGCCCTACGAGCAGTACTTC.

This clonotype came up many times. The V gene is TRBV20-1, the J gene TRBJ2-7, with TRBD2 matching 8 bases. V was pared by 6 bases and J by 1 base, with 8 bases of the junction left unmatched. From germline, CDR1 is DFQATT and CDR2 SNEGSKA (reference sequence). The CDR3 covers 14 residues. The CDR3 here is CSAAVGGRSYEQYF. Written as DNA, the CDR3 is TGCAGTGCCGCGGTGGGCGGGAGGTCCTACGAGCAGTACTTC.

This clonotype occurred many times. The chain carries TRBV12-3 or TRBV12-4 and TRBJ2-7; TRBD2 aligns across 7 bases. V was pared by 3 bases and J by 5 bases, with 4 bases of the junction left unmatched. CDR3 size: 13 residues. The CDR3 reads CASSFGGRDEQYF. In nucleotides, the CDR3 is TGTGCCAGCAGTTTCGGGGGGAGGGACGAGCAGTACTTC.

V is TRBV4-3 and J is TRBJ2-1, with 13 bases identical to TRBD2. This CDR3 has 16 amino acids. Trimming at V came to 4 bases and at J to 5 bases, leaving 5 bases not matched to a gene. Germline values: CDR1 LGHNA, CDR2 YSLEER. CDR3 in amino acids: CASSRGLAGVHNEQFF. In DNA, the CDR3 is TGCGCCAGCAGCCGCGGACTAGCGGGAGTCCACAATGAGCAGTTCTTC.

At least ten counts were recorded for this clonotype. CDR3 sequence reads: CASSVGAGSYEQYF. CDR3 bases: TGTGCCAGTAGTGTAGGAGCCGGCTCCTACGAGCAGTACTTC. V and J are TRBV19 and TRBJ2-7; D is unresolved. Germline values: CDR1 LNHDA, CDR2 SQIVND (reference sequence). The V end lost 5 bases, the J end lost 0 bases, and 11 bases lay between the germline ends. The CDR3 consists of 14 residues.

The gene calls are TRBV6-2 or TRBV6-3 and TRBJ2-7; D is undetermined. CDR1 and CDR2 from the germline V gene are MNHEY and SVGEGT. V was pared by 0 bases and J by 2 bases, with 14 bases between. The CDR3 consists of 16 residues. This CDR3 is CASSYSVRQIAYEQYF. In DNA form, the CDR3 reads TGTGCCAGCAGTTACTCTGTCCGTCAGATAGCCTACGAGCAGTACTTC.